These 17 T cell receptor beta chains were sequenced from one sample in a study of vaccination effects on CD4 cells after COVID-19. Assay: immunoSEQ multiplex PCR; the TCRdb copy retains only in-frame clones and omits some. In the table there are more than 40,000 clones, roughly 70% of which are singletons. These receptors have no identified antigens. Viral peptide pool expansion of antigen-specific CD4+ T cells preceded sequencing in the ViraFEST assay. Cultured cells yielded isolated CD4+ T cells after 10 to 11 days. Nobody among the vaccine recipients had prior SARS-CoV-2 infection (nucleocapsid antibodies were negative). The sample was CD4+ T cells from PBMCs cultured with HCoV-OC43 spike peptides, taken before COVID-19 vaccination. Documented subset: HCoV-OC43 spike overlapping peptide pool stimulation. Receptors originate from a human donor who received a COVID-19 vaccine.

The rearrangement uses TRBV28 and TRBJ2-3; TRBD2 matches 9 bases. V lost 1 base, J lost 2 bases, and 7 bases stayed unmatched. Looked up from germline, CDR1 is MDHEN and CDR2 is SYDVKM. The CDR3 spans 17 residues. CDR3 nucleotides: TGTGCCAGCAGTTTATTGAGCGGGAGGAGTTCCACAGATACGCAGTATTTT. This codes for CASSLLSGRSSTDTQYF.

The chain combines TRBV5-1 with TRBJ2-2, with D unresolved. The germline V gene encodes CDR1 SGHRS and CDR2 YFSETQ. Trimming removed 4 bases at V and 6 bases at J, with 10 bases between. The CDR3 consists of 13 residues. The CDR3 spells CASSPGNAGELFF. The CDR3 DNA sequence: TGCGCCAGCAGCCCAGGAAACGCCGGGGAGCTGTTTTTT.

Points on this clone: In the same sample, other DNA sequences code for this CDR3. The CDR3 loop is CASSPAGLGQPQHF. CDR3 nucleotide sequence: TGTGCCAGCTCACCGGCGGGGTTGGGGCAGCCCCAGCATTTT. J is TRBJ1-5 and V is TRBV18; D is unclear. Trimming took 3 bases from V and 7 from J, leaving 13 bases between them. Germline CDR1 is KGHSH and CDR2 is LQKENI. The CDR3 is 14 amino acids.

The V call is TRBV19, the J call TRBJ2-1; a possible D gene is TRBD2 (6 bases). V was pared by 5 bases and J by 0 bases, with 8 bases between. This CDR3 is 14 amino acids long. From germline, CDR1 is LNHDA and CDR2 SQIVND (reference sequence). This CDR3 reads CASSRGISYNEQFF. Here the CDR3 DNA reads TGTGCCAGTAGTCGCGGGATCTCCTACAATGAGCAGTTCTTC.

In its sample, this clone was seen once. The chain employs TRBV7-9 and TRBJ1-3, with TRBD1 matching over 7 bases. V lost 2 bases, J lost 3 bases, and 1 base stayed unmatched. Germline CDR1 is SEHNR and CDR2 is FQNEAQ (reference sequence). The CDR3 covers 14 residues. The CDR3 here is CASSLTGVGNTIYF. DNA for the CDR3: TGTGCCAGCAGCTTAACAGGGGTTGGAAACACCATATATTTT.

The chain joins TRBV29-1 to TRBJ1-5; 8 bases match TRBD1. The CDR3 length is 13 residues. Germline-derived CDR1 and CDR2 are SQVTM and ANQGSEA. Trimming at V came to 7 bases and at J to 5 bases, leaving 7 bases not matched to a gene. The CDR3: CSARTGSDQPQHF. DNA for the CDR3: TGCAGCGCTAGGACAGGGTCTGATCAGCCCCAGCATTTT.

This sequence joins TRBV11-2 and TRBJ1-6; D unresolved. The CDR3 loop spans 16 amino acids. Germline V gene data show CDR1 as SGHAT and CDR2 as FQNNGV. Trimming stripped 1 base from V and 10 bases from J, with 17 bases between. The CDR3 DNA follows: TGTGCCAGCAGCTTAGGGGCGGGCCTAGTAGGATCACCCCTCCACTTT. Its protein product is CASSLGAGLVGSPLHF. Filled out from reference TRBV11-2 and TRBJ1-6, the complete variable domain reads EAGVAQSPRYKIIEKRQSVAFWCNPISGHATLYWYQQILGQGPKLLIQFQNNGVVDDSQLPKDRFSAERLKGVDSTLKIQPAKLEDSAVYLCASSLGAGLVGSPLHFGNGTRLTVT.

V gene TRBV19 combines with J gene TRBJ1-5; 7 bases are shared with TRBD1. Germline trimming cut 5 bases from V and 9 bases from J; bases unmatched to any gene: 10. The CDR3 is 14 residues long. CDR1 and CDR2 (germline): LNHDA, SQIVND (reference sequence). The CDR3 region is CASSRRQGIGPQHF. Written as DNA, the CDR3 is TGTGCCAGTAGTCGAAGACAGGGTATTGGGCCCCAGCATTTT.

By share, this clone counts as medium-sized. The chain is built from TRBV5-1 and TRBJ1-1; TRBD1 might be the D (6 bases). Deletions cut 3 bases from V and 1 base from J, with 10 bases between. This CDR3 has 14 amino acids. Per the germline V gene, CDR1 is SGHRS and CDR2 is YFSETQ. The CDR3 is CASSSGQPNTEAFF. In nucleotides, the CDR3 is TGCGCCAGCAGCTCTGGACAGCCGAACACTGAAGCTTTCTTT.

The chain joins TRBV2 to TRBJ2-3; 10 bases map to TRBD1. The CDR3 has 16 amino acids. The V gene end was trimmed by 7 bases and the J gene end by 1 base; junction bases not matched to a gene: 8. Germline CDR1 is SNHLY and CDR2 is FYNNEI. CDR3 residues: CASNRQGALGTDTQYF. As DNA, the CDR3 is TGTGCCAGCAACCGACAGGGGGCTTTGGGCACAGATACGCAGTATTTT.

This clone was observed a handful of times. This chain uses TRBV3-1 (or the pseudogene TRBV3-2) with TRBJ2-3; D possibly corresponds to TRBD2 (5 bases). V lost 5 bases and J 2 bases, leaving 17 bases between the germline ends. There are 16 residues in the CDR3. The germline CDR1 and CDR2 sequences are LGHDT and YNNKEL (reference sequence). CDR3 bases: TGTGCCAGCAGCTCCCTTACTAGATCATACACAGATACGCAGTATTTT. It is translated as CASSSLTRSYTDTQYF.

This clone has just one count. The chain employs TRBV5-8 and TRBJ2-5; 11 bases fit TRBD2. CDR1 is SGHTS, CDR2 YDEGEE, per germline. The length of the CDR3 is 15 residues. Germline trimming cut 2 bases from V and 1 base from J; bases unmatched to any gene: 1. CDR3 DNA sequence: TGTGCCAGCAGCTTTAGCGGGGGGGCCCAAGAGACCCAGTACTTC. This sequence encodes CASSFSGGAQETQYF.

The CDR3 nucleotides read TGCAGCGTAACAGGGGGCCCGAACACTGAAGCTTTCTTT. Translated: CSVTGGPNTEAFF. V usage is TRBV29-1 and J usage is TRBJ1-1, with 9 bases lining up with TRBD1. V was clipped by 6 bases and J by 1 base; unmatched bases: 3. From germline, CDR1 is SQVTM and CDR2 ANQGSEA. The CDR3 runs 13 residues.

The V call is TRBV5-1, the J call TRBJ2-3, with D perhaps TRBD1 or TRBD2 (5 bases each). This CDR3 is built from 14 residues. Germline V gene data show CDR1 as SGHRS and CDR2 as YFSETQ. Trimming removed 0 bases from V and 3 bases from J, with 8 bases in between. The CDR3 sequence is CASSLDGATDTQYF. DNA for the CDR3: TGCGCCAGCAGCTTGGACGGGGCAACAGATACGCAGTATTTT.

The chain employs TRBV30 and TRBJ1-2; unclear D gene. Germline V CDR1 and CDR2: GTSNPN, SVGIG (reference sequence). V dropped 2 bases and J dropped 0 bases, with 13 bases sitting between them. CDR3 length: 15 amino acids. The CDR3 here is CAWSRPRPTNYGYTF. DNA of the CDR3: TGTGCCTGGAGTCGGCCTCGCCCGACTAACTATGGCTACACCTTC. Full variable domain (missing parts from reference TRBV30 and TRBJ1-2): SQTIHQWPATLVQPVGSPLSLECTVEGTSNPNLYWYRQAAGRGLQLLFYSVGIGQISSEVPQNLSASRPQDRQFILSSKKLLLSDSGFYLCAWSRPRPTNYGYTFGSGTRLTVV.

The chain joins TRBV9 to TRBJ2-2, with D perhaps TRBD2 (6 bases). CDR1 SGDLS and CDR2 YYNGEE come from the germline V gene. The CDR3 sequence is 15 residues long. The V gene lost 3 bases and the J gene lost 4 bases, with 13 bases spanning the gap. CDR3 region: CASSAGGYFTGELFF. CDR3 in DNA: TGTGCCAGCAGCGCTGGGGGGTACTTCACCGGGGAGCTGTTTTTT.

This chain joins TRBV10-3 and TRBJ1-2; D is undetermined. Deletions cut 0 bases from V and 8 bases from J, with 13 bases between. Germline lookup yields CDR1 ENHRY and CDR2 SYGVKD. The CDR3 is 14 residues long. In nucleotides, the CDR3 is TGTGCCATCAGTGAGTCACCCGGGGAGGGCGGCTACACCTTC. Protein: CAISESPGEGGYTF.